This entry lists 5 T cell receptor beta chains sequenced from one sample in a study of blood T cell repertoires in COVID-19. Sequenced by immunoSEQ multiplex PCR; TCRdb stores in-frame clones only, minus some. The profile shows about 180,000 clones, about 81% of them singletons. The sample taken for sequencing was peripheral blood. These receptors all stem from a woman of 80 years or more with COVID-19, enrolled during active disease.

The chain uses TRBV28 and TRBJ2-1; D is unclear. Per germline, CDR1 MDHEN and CDR2 SYDVKM. V gave up 2 bases and J gave up 6 bases, with 5 bases separating them. The CDR3 contains 12 residues. For the CDR3, the DNA is TGTGCCAGCAGTTTAAGGAGCAATGAGCAGTTCTTC. The encoded protein is CASSLRSNEQFF.

The chain employs TRBV11-1 and TRBJ1-5, with 7 bases aligning to TRBD1. The CDR3 sequence is 16 residues long. Germline lookup yields CDR1 SGHAT and CDR2 FQDESV (reference sequence). Unmatched junction bases numbered 8, after V lost 4 bases and J lost 2 bases. In DNA, the CDR3 is TGTGCCAGCAGCTCAAACAGGGGAGAGGGCAATCAGCCCCAGCATTTT. It codes for CASSSNRGEGNQPQHF.

This chain uses TRBV10-3 with TRBJ1-6; the match to TRBD1 covers 9 bases. Germline loops: CDR1 ENHRY, CDR2 SYGVKD. V was clipped by 3 bases and J by 6 bases; unmatched bases: 3. This CDR3 is 15 amino acids long. The CDR3 region has the DNA TGTGCCATCAGTGAACAGGGGGCGCTTAATTCACCCCTCCACTTT. This gives the protein CAISEQGALNSPLHF.

This chain links TRBV19 with TRBJ1-5, with TRBD1 identical over 8 bases. The CDR3 contains 14 residues. Germline V gives CDR1 LNHDA, CDR2 SQIVND (reference sequence). V lost 8 bases to trimming and J lost 2 bases; unmatched junction nucleotides: 5. DNA of the CDR3: TGTGCCAGTGGTGACAGGGGTGGCAATCAGCCCCAGCATTTT. Translated: CASGDRGGNQPQHF.

The V gene is TRBV6-6, the J gene TRBJ2-1, with 8 bases aligning to TRBD1. Trimming removed 6 bases from V and 4 bases from J; junction bases left unmatched: 8. The CDR3 length is 15 residues. CDR1 and CDR2 from the germline V gene are MNHNY and SVGAGI (reference sequence). CDR3 nucleotides: TGTGCCAGCAGCCAACAGGGGGGAGTTTACAATGAGCAGTTCTTC. It codes for CASSQQGGVYNEQFF.